This T cell receptor beta chain was obtained from a study of regulatory T cells in long-lasting Graves disease. V was clipped by 6 bases and J by 0 bases, with 14 bases between them. CDR1 and CDR2 (germline): SNHLY, FYNNEI. CDR3 length equals 15 residues. Time point in this sample: newly diagnosed GD, antithyroid drugs for less than 3 months. Generation of the TCR library employed RNA extracted from PBMCs. Arm-PCR of CDR3 regions and iRepertoire HTBI primers were used to build TCR beta libraries. TCRdb called the multiplex PCR reads again in MiXCR, with one record for every CDR3 protein. Altogether 300,000 to 400,000 distinct CDR3 sequences are present, roughly 17% being singletons, with the ten largest covering approximately 30%. A further study also used this sample, focusing on T cells in Graves' hyperthyroidism and ophthalmopathy.

This TCR derives from a man aged 35-49 years with Graves disease. This chain connects TRBV2 to TRBJ1-1; D not resolved. Source: peripheral blood mononuclear cells (PBMCs), taken at new diagnosis, from a patient treated with antithyroid drugs. CDR3 in amino acids: CASRANRNLNTEAFF. CDR3 nucleotides: TGTGCCAGCAGAGCGAACAGAAACTTGAACACTGAAGCTTTCTTT.